This TCR beta chain was sequenced during a study of cytomegalovirus exposure and HLA in healthy donors. Findings and limits, study-wide: Sequencing depth roughly uniform across donors was assumed in presence/absence analyses.

The CDR3 has 17 amino acids. Germline V gene lookup returns CDR1 SGHTA and CDR2 FQGTGA. Germline trimming cut 5 bases from V and 7 bases from J; bases unmatched to any gene: 16. Turning to this clone: The antigen is unknown.

The PCR made use of 60 Vbeta and 13 Jbeta primers. Original processing methods: Later reanalysis found 75 million to 95 million unique TCR beta chains, around 10 million of them shared. The protocol was immunoSEQ multiplex PCR, while the TCRdb copy is restricted to in-frame clones and leaves out a portion. The V and J calls and clone size are taken from that table; D and trimming were inferred from the DNA. The sample carries approximately 220,000 clones, 80% to 85% recorded once. Sequenced sample: PBMCs. The sequence came from a boy aged 2 to 10 in good health and CMV-seronegative. The chain uses TRBV7-3 and TRBJ1-2, with 10 nucleotides matching TRBD1. The CDR3, as DNA: TGTGCCAGCAGCCAAGGGACAGGGGAGGCCCTGACTGGTGGCTACACCTTC. Translated, it gives CASSQGTGEALTGGYTF.